The 5 T cell receptor beta chains presented below share a single source sample, sequenced in a study of post-analysis software for immune sequencing data. Study-wide results and caveats: Elevated frequency relative to controls characterized several TRBV segments in patients, TRBV5-6, TRBV5-1 and TRBV20-1 among them.

Incorporated into the TCR beta cDNA libraries were unique molecular identifiers, which served to reduce PCR and sequencing biases. TCRdb reprocessed the PCR reads via MiXCR and lists one record per CDR3 protein. The top ten clones hold approximately 0.55% of a sample with hundreds of thousands of distinct CDR3 sequences, around 27% of them seen once. Their antigens are not known. Material: blood. The receptors shown here come from a girl between 10 and 17 years old with multiple sclerosis.

This clonotype was seen repeatedly, ten times or more. The chain carries TRBV20-1 and TRBJ2-5, with a possible D match to TRBD1 (6 bases). The ends were cut back, 6 bases at V and 2 bases at J, with 13 bases in the middle. CDR1 and CDR2 from the germline V gene are DFQATT and SNEGSKA (reference sequence). The CDR3 is made up of 13 amino acids. The DNA of the CDR3 is TGCAGTGCCCCACAGGGACGACAAGAGACCCAGTACTTC. Its protein is CSAPQGRQETQYF.

The V call is TRBV7-2, the J call TRBJ2-7, with D tentatively TRBD2 (5 bases). Between the trimmed V and J ends, which lost 4 bases and 5 bases, there was a span of 15 bases. Germline V gives CDR1 SGHTA, CDR2 FQGNSA. The CDR3 consists of 14 residues. This CDR3 reads CASSWRSAENEQYF. CDR3 DNA: TGTGCCAGCAGCTGGAGGAGTGCGGAAAACGAGCAGTACTTC.

This clonotype was recorded a few times. This rearrangement joins TRBV20-1 to TRBJ1-2, with D possibly TRBD1 on 5 matching bases. This CDR3 comprises 16 residues. Germline CDR1 is DFQATT and CDR2 is SNEGSKA (reference sequence). Trimming cost V 0 bases and J 5 bases, with 19 bases left between them. The CDR3 sequence is CSARDMRTSEGYGYTF. The CDR3 region has the DNA TGCAGTGCTAGAGATATGAGGACAAGCGAAGGGTATGGCTACACCTTC.

The CDR3 is CSASLLQDLGQGTGLGKNIQYF. The DNA for the CDR3 is TGCAGTGCTAGCTTACTACAGGACCTGGGACAGGGGACGGGACTCGGCAAAAACATTCAGTACTTC. The chain joins TRBV20-1 to TRBJ2-4; 10 bases map to TRBD1. Germline V CDR1 and CDR2: DFQATT, SNEGSKA (reference sequence). V dropped 3 bases and J dropped 3; count of bases not matched to a gene: 26. The CDR3 is 22 amino acids.

This clonotype was picked up a small number of times. This chain joins TRBV5-1 and TRBJ2-1; D not resolved. Germline lookup yields CDR1 SGHRS and CDR2 YFSETQ. The CDR3 has 15 residues. The V end was cut by 0 bases, the J end by 8 bases, with 15 bases between. The CDR3 region is CASSLVGLPPYEQFF. In nucleotides, the CDR3 is TGCGCCAGCAGCTTGGTGGGCCTACCCCCCTATGAGCAGTTCTTC.